These T cell receptor beta chains were read from a single sample in a study of CD8 T cells in Susac syndrome. Via MiXCR, TCRdb re-called the immunoSEQ multiplex PCR reads, giving one row per CDR3 protein. The table records 150,000 to 200,000 distinct CDR3 sequences, over 90% of them present only once. Source material: CD4+ T cells from PBMCs. These receptors were taken from a human donor with multiple sclerosis. Each CDR3 is given with its conserved first and last residue. Each record gives: D gene, V gene, clone size, J gene, CDR3 protein, CDR3 DNA. D genes are given only for firm matches. A row's size may be missing; if present it is once, few, many or a size class.

d_gene: TRBD2; v_gene: TRBV18; abundance: once; j_gene: TRBJ2-1; CDR3aa: CASSPPGLAGGDEQFF; CDR3nt: TGTGCCAGCTCACCCCCTGGACTAGCGGGGGGTGATGAGCAGTTCTTC
d_gene: NA; v_gene: TRBV18; abundance: NA; j_gene: TRBJ1-1; CDR3aa: CASSPPGRPTEAFF; CDR3nt: TGTGCCAGCTCACCGCCTGGGAGGCCCACTGAAGCTTTCTTT
d_gene: NA; v_gene: TRBV24-1; abundance: NA; j_gene: TRBJ2-3; CDR3aa: CATSDRAGFTDTQYF; CDR3nt: TGTGCCACCAGTGATCGCGCCGGGTTCACAGATACGCAGTATTTT
d_gene: TRBD1; v_gene: TRBV23-1; abundance: once; j_gene: TRBJ1-2; CDR3aa: CASSQPGQGFGYTF; CDR3nt: TGCGCCAGCAGTCAACCCGGACAGGGTTTTGGCTACACCTTC
d_gene: NA; v_gene: TRBV9; abundance: NA; j_gene: TRBJ2-1; CDR3aa: CASSVGPAQRYEQFF; CDR3nt: TGTGCCAGCAGCGTAGGGCCTGCACAGCGGTATGAGCAGTTCTTC
d_gene: NA; v_gene: TRBV27; abundance: NA; j_gene: TRBJ2-6; CDR3aa: CASSFERYSGANVLTF; CDR3nt: TGTGCCAGCAGTTTCGAGCGATACTCTGGGGCCAACGTCCTGACTTTC
d_gene: NA; v_gene: TRBV5-1; abundance: NA; j_gene: TRBJ1-2; CDR3aa: CASSLDGINGYTF; CDR3nt: TGCGCCAGCAGCTTGGATGGGATAAATGGCTACACCTTC
d_gene: NA; v_gene: TRBV7-3; abundance: NA; j_gene: TRBJ2-2; CDR3aa: CASSFLETGELFF; CDR3nt: TGTGCCAGCAGCTTCTTAGAGACCGGGGAGCTGTTTTTT
d_gene: NA; v_gene: TRBV5-1; abundance: once; j_gene: TRBJ2-2; CDR3aa: CASSSTGVNTGELFF; CDR3nt: TGCGCCAGCAGCTCGACAGGCGTGAACACCGGGGAGCTGTTTTTT
d_gene: NA; v_gene: TRBV27; abundance: NA; j_gene: TRBJ1-1; CDR3aa: CASKGGSTEAFF; CDR3nt: TGTGCCAGCAAAGGGGGTAGCACTGAAGCTTTCTTT
d_gene: NA; v_gene: TRBV5-6; abundance: NA; j_gene: TRBJ1-5; CDR3aa: CASSLGYQPQHF; CDR3nt: TGTGCCAGCAGCTTGGGGTATCAGCCCCAGCATTTT
d_gene: NA; v_gene: TRBV20-1; abundance: NA; j_gene: TRBJ2-3; CDR3aa: CSAALSLGVTQYF; CDR3nt: TGCAGTGCCGCCTTATCGCTGGGGGTAACGCAGTATTTT
d_gene: NA; v_gene: TRBV30; abundance: NA; j_gene: TRBJ2-7; CDR3aa: CASLGSSYEQYF; CDR3nt: TGTGCCTCACTAGGGAGCTCCTACGAGCAGTACTTC
d_gene: TRBD1; v_gene: TRBV12-3/TRBV12-4; abundance: NA; j_gene: TRBJ2-7; CDR3aa: CARDRGLHEQYF; CDR3nt: TGTGCCAGAGACAGGGGGCTCCACGAGCAGTACTTC
d_gene: NA; v_gene: TRBV30; abundance: NA; j_gene: TRBJ1-4; CDR3aa: CAWSVPGPNEKLFF; CDR3nt: TGTGCCTGGAGTGTACCAGGGCCTAATGAAAAACTGTTTTTT
d_gene: NA; v_gene: TRBV3-1; abundance: NA; j_gene: TRBJ1-5; CDR3aa: CASSGRNNQPQHF; CDR3nt: TGTGCCAGCAGCGGACGGAATAATCAGCCCCAGCATTTT
d_gene: NA; v_gene: TRBV12-3/TRBV12-4; abundance: NA; j_gene: TRBJ2-7; CDR3aa: CASRTNSYEQYF; CDR3nt: TGTGCCAGCAGAACCAACTCCTACGAGCAGTACTTC
d_gene: TRBD2; v_gene: TRBV12-3/TRBV12-4; abundance: NA; j_gene: TRBJ2-7; CDR3aa: CASSPGASGAYEQYF; CDR3nt: TGTGCCAGCAGCCCTGGGGCTAGCGGAGCATACGAGCAGTACTTC
d_gene: NA; v_gene: TRBV30; abundance: NA; j_gene: TRBJ1-2; CDR3aa: CAWRVLEGRINYGYTF; CDR3nt: TGTGCCTGGAGGGTCCTGGAAGGGAGGATTAACTATGGCTACACCTTC
d_gene: NA; v_gene: TRBV3-1; abundance: few; j_gene: TRBJ2-4; CDR3aa: CASSTIAGGAKNIQYF; CDR3nt: TGTGCCAGCAGCACTATAGCAGGAGGAGCCAAAAACATTCAGTACTTC
d_gene: NA; v_gene: TRBV15; abundance: once; j_gene: TRBJ1-1; CDR3aa: CATSRDPGRVDTEAFF; CDR3nt: TGTGCCACCAGCAGAGATCCGGGCCGGGTCGATACTGAAGCTTTCTTT
d_gene: TRBD1; v_gene: TRBV19; abundance: NA; j_gene: TRBJ1-5; CDR3aa: CASGQGRDQPQHF; CDR3nt: TGTGCCAGTGGACAGGGGCGCGATCAGCCCCAGCATTTT
d_gene: TRBD1; v_gene: TRBV20-1; abundance: NA; j_gene: TRBJ2-1; CDR3aa: CSARAFDRDAYNEQFF; CDR3nt: TGCAGTGCTAGAGCCTTTGACAGGGATGCCTACAATGAGCAGTTCTTC
d_gene: NA; v_gene: TRBV14; abundance: NA; j_gene: TRBJ2-1; CDR3aa: CASSHYSNEQFF; CDR3nt: TGTGCCAGCAGCCACTACTCCAATGAGCAGTTCTTC
d_gene: NA; v_gene: TRBV12-3/TRBV12-4; abundance: once; j_gene: TRBJ1-4; CDR3aa: CASSPFGGEKLFF; CDR3nt: TGTGCCAGCAGTCCCTTCGGGGGGGAAAAACTGTTTTTT
d_gene: NA; v_gene: TRBV29-1; abundance: NA; j_gene: TRBJ1-1; CDR3aa: CSVRGRNTEAFF; CDR3nt: TGCAGCGTTAGGGGTAGGAACACTGAAGCTTTCTTT
d_gene: NA; v_gene: TRBV4-2; abundance: NA; j_gene: TRBJ1-1; CDR3aa: CASSQVGTPNTEAFF; CDR3nt: TGTGCCAGCAGCCAAGTCGGGACACCGAACACTGAAGCTTTCTTT